This T cell receptor (beta chain) came from a study of cytomegalovirus exposure and HLA in healthy donors. In the case of this clone: The antigen is unknown.

This CDR3 contains 16 residues. Germline trimming cut 0 bases from V and 7 bases from J; bases unmatched to any gene: 11. Germline CDR1 SGHNT, CDR2 YYREEE (reference sequence). Study conclusions and caveats: Some public TCRs appeared in many individuals, while most sequences were rare.

This PCR relied on a set of 60 Vbeta primers and 13 Jbeta primers. Sequencing was performed with immunoSEQ multiplex PCR; in TCRdb, only in-frame clones are kept and a portion is missing. In all, the sample yields about 53,000 clones. This TCR came from a man in his late teens or twenties in good health and CMV-seropositive. This chain links TRBV5-4 with TRBJ2-3; 7 nucleotides align to TRBD2. Sequenced: PBMCs. Here the CDR3 DNA reads TGTGCCAGCAGCTTGGACGGGTCGGGAGGCCTAAATACGCAGTATTTT. Protein product: CASSLDGSGGLNTQYF. Looking up the rest from reference TRBV5-4 and TRBJ2-3 gives the full variable domain: ETGVTQSPTHLIKTRGQQVTLRCSSQSGHNTVSWYQQALGQGPQFIFQYYREEENGRGNFPPRFSGLQFPNYSSELNVNALELDDSALYLCASSLDGSGGLNTQYFGPGTRLTVL.